This T cell receptor beta chain came from a study of T cell repertoires in cytomegalovirus infection. This clonotype was detected once. TCRdb re-called the reads through MiXCR, storing one row per CDR3 protein. The sample lists more than 650,000 distinct CDR3 sequences; 35% were seen once. The germline gives CDR1 SQVTM, CDR2 ANQGSEA. Trimming stripped 6 bases from V and 4 bases from J, with 9 bases between. The CDR3 extends over 11 amino acids. Sequenced material: PBMCs. The chain carries TRBV29-1 and TRBJ1-1; D is uncertain. The receptor's source is a human donor in good health (CMV status not recorded). Some clones in this sample may be carry-over from other donors' samples. The CDR3: CSVQITTEAFF. CDR3 sequence (DNA): TGCAGCGTCCAGATTACCACTGAAGCTTTCTTT. The whole variable domain, remainder taken from reference TRBV29-1 and TRBJ1-1, is SAVISQKPSRDICQRGTSLTIQCQVDSQVTMMFWYRQQPGQSLTLIATANQGSEATYESGFVIDKFPISRPNLTFSTLTVSNMSPEDSSIYLCSVQITTEAFFGQGTRLTVV.